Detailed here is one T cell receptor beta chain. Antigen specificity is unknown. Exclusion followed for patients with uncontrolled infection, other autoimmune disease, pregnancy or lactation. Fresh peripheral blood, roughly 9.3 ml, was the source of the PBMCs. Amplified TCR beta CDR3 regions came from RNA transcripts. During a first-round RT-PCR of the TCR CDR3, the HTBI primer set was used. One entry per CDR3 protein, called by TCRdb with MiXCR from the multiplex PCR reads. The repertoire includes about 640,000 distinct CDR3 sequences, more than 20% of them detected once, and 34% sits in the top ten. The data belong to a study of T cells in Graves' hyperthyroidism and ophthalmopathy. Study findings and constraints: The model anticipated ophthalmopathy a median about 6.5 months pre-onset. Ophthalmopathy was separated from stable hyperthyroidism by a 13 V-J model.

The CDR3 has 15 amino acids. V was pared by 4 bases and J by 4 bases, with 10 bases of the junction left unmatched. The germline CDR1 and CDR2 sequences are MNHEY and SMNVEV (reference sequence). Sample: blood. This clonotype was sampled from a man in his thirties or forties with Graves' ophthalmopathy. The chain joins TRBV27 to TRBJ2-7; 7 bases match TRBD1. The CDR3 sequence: CASSYGTAGLYEQYF. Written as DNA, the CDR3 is TGTGCCAGCAGTTACGGGACAGCAGGGCTTTACGAGCAGTACTTC.